Listed below are T cell receptor beta chains from one sample, sequenced in a study of OX40 agonist ivuxolimab in advanced cancers. The table came from immunoSEQ multiplex PCR; TCRdb's copy has only in-frame clones and leaves some out. The data contain about 150,000 clones, under 95% of them singletons. Sequencing used CD4+ or CD8+ T cells sorted from blood, obtained in a trial of the OX40 agonist ivuxolimab. The receptor set was obtained from an adult with an advanced solid tumor such as melanoma, head and neck, liver or kidney cancer. Each CDR3 is given with its conserved first and last residue. A D gene is named only where the DNA matches it firmly. A clone size is listed for some rows: how often the clone was seen (once, few, many), or a class if it is expanded.

size: -; J: TRBJ1-4; V: TRBV19; D: -; DNA: TGTGCCAGTAGTACCGGACAGCCGAATGAAAAACTGTTTTTT; CDR3: CASSTGQPNEKLFF
size: -; J: TRBJ1-5; V: TRBV15; D: -; DNA: TGTGCCACCAGCAGAGCCACCTCCGGGGCATCGCTAGATCAGCCCCAGCATTTT; CDR3: CATSRATSGASLDQPQHF
size: once; J: TRBJ2-3; V: TRBV5-4; D: TRBD2; DNA: TGTGCCAGCAGCTTGCAGGCGGGGGTGAACACAGATACGCAGTATTTT; CDR3: CASSLQAGVNTDTQYF
size: -; J: TRBJ2-7; V: TRBV11-2; D: -; DNA: TGTGCCAGCAGCTTAGAGGGGCCTCCGTACTCCTACGAGCAGTACTTC; CDR3: CASSLEGPPYSYEQYF
size: -; J: TRBJ1-5; V: TRBV28; D: -; DNA: TGTGCCAGCCGGGGAGGCGGGTTTAGCAATCAGCCCCAGCATTTT; CDR3: CASRGGGFSNQPQHF
size: -; J: TRBJ2-7; V: TRBV18; D: TRBD2; DNA: TGTGCCAGCTCAACACAACTCGGGCGGGAGGGCCGATACGAGCAGTACTTC; CDR3: CASSTQLGREGRYEQYF
size: -; J: TRBJ2-7; V: TRBV19; D: -; DNA: TGTGCCAGTAGTATAGCATCCGAGCAGTACTTC; CDR3: CASSIASEQYF
size: -; J: TRBJ1-2; V: TRBV5-1; D: TRBD1; DNA: TGCGCCAGCAGACAAGGACAGGGGGCCTTTTACGGCTACACCTTC; CDR3: CASRQGQGAFYGYTF
size: -; J: TRBJ2-7; V: TRBV11-2; D: -; DNA: TGTGCCAGCAGCTTAGGGACTCCAAATTACGAGCAGTACTTC; CDR3: CASSLGTPNYEQYF
size: -; J: TRBJ2-5; V: TRBV2; D: -; DNA: TGTGCCAGCAGCGCCACAGAGACCCAGTACTTC; CDR3: CASSATETQYF
size: -; J: TRBJ1-1; V: TRBV27; D: -; DNA: TGTGCCAGCAGTTTATCGCCAGGGGCGGCCACTGAAGCTTTCTTT; CDR3: CASSLSPGAATEAFF
size: once; J: TRBJ1-1; V: TRBV7-9; D: -; DNA: TGTGCCAGCAGCTTCCGCACTGAAGCTTTCTTT; CDR3: CASSFRTEAFF
size: -; J: TRBJ2-7; V: TRBV6-1; D: -; DNA: TGTGCCAGCAGTGCGGCGGTTTCCTACGAGCAGTACTTC; CDR3: CASSAAVSYEQYF
size: -; J: TRBJ2-6; V: TRBV6-1; D: -; DNA: TGTGCCAGCTCGCGTCGGCCTGGGGCCAACGTCCTGACTTTC; CDR3: CASSRRPGANVLTF
size: -; J: TRBJ2-1; V: TRBV2; D: -; DNA: TGTGCCAGCATACCGGGACCACAAGGGTATGAGCAGTTCTTC; CDR3: CASIPGPQGYEQFF
size: -; J: TRBJ1-5; V: TRBV6-6; D: TRBD1; DNA: TGTGCCAGCAGTTATTCCACAGGGGGCGGTCAGCCCCAGCATTTT; CDR3: CASSYSTGGGQPQHF
size: -; J: TRBJ2-2; V: TRBV27; D: -; DNA: TGTGCCAGCAGTTTCCGGGTCCTACCATTCGCCCCCGGCACCGGGGAGCTGTTTTTT; CDR3: CASSFRVLPFAPGTGELFF
size: -; J: TRBJ2-2; V: TRBV6-1; D: -; DNA: TGTGCCAGCAGTGGAAGATCCAGGGAGGTCGGGGAGCTGTTTTTT; CDR3: CASSGRSREVGELFF
size: -; J: TRBJ2-3; V: TRBV28; D: -; DNA: TGTGCCAGCAGAGGGCAGGACACAGATACGCAGTATTTT; CDR3: CASRGQDTDTQYF
size: -; J: TRBJ1-5; V: TRBV9; D: -; DNA: TGTGCCAGCAGCCGAGGAGGGTTAGATCAGCCCCAGCATTTT; CDR3: CASSRGGLDQPQHF